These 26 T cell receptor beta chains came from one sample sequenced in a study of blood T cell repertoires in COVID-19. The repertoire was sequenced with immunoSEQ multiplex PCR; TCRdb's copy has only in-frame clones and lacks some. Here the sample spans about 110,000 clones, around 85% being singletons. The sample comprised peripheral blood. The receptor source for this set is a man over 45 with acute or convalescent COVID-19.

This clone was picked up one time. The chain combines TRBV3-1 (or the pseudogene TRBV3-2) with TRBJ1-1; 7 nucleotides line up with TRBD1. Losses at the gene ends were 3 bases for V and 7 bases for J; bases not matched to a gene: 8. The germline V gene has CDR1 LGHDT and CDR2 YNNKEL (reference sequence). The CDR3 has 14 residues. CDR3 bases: TGTGCCAGCAGCCAGGGGACAGAGTACCATGAAGCTTTCTTT. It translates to CASSQGTEYHEAFF.

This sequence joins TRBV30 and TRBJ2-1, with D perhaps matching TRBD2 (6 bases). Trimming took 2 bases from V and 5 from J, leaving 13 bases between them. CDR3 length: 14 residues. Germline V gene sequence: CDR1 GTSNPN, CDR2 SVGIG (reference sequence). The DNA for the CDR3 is TGTGCCTGGAGTAACCCTCGGACTAACAATGAGCAGTTCTTC. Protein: CAWSNPRTNNEQFF.

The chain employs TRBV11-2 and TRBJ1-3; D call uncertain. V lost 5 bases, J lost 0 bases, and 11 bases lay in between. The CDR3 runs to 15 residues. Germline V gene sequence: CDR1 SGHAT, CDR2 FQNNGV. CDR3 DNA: TGTGCCAGCAGCATCACAGTAAACTCTGGAAACACCATATATTTT. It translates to CASSITVNSGNTIYF.

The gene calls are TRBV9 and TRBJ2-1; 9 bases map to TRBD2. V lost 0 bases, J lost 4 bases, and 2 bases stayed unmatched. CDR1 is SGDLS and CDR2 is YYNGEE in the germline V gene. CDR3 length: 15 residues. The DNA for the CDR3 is TGTGCCAGCAGCGTAGGGACTAGCGTTTACAATGAGCAGTTCTTC. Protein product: CASSVGTSVYNEQFF.

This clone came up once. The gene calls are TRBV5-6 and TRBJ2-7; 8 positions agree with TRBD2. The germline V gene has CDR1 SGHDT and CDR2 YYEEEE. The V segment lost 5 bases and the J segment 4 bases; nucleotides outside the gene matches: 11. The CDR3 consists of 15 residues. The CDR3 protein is CASRSSGGPLYEQYV. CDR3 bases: TGTGCCAGCAGGTCAAGCGGGGGACCCTTGTACGAGCAGTACGTC.

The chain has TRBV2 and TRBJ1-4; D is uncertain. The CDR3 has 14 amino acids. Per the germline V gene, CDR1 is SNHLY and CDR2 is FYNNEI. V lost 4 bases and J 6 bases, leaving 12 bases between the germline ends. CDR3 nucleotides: TGTGCCAGCAGTGGTCAGAGGGCGGATGAAAAACTGTTTTTT. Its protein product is CASSGQRADEKLFF.

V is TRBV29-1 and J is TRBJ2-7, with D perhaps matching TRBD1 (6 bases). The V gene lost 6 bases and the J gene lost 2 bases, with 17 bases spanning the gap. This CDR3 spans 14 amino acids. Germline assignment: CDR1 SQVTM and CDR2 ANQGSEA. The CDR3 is CSVTGTLGTYEQYF. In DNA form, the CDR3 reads TGCAGCGTGACCGGGACACTTGGAACCTACGAGCAGTACTTC.

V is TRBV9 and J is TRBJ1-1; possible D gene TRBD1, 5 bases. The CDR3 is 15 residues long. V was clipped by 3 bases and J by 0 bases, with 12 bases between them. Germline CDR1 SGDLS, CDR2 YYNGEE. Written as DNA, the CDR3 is TGTGCCAGCAGCGCCCAAAGGACAATGAACACTGAAGCTTTCTTT. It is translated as CASSAQRTMNTEAFF.

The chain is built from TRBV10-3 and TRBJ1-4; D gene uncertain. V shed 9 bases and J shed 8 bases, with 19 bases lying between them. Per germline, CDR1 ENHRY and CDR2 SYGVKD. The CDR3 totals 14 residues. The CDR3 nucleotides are TGTGCCATATCCTCTGAGACTACCTTAGAAAAACTGTTTTTT. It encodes CAISSETTLEKLFF.

CDR3 loop: CASSNRVDTQYF. Written as DNA, the CDR3 is TGTGCCAGCAGCAACAGGGTTGATACGCAGTATTTT. The V and J genes are TRBV13 and TRBJ2-3, with D perhaps matching TRBD1 (6 bases). This CDR3 region has 12 residues. The germline V gene encodes CDR1 PRHDT and CDR2 FYEKMQ (reference sequence). Trimming stripped 5 bases from V and 6 bases from J, with 9 bases between.

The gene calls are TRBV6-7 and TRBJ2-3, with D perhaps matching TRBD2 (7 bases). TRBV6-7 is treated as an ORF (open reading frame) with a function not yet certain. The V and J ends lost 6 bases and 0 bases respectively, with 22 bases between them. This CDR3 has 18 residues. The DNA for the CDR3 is TGTGCCAGCAGCCTCATCGCGGGGGCCATTGGGAGCACAGATACGCAGTATTTT. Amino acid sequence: CASSLIAGAIGSTDTQYF.

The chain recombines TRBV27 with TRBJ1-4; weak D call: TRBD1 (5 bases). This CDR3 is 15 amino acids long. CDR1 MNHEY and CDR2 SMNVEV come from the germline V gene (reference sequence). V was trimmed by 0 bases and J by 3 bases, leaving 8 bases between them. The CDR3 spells CASSLSGPPNEKLFF. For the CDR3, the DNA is TGTGCCAGCAGTTTATCGGGGCCGCCTAATGAAAAACTGTTTTTT.

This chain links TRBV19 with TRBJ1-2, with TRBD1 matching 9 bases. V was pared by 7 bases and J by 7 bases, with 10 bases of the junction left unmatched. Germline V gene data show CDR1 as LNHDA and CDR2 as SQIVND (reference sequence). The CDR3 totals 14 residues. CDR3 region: CASTINGQGSGYTF. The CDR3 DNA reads TGTGCCAGTACCATTAACGGACAGGGGTCTGGCTACACCTTC.

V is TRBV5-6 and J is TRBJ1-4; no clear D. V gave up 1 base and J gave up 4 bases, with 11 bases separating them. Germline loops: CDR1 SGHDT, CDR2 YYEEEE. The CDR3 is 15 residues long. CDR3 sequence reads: CASSLMRPYNEKLFF. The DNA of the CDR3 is TGTGCCAGCAGCTTGATGAGGCCGTATAATGAAAAACTGTTTTTT.

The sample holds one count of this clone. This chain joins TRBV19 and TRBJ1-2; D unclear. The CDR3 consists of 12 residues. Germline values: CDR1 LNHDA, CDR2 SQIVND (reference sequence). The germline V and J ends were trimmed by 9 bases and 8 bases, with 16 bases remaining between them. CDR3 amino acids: CASPDPSGGYTF. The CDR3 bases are TGTGCCAGCCCAGACCCTTCGGGAGGCTACACCTTC.

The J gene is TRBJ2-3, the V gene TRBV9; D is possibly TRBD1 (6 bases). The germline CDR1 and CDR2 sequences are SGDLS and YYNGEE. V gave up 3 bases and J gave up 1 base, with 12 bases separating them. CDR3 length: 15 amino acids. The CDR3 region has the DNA TGTGCCAGCAGCGGTTACAGGGTCGGCACAGATACGCAGTATTTT. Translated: CASSGYRVGTDTQYF.

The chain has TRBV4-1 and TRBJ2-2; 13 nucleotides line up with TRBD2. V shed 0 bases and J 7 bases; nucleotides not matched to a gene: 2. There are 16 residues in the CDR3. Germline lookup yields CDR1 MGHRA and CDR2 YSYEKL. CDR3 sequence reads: CASSQDTSGGVGELFF. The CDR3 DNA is TGCGCCAGCAGCCAAGATACTAGCGGGGGGGTCGGGGAGCTGTTTTTT.

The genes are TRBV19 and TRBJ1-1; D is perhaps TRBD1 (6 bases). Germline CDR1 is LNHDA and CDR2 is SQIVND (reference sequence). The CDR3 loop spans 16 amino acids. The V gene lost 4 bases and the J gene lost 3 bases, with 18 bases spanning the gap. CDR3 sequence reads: CASSTGSRGFHTEAFF. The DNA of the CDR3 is TGTGCCAGTAGTACGGGAAGCAGGGGTTTTCACACTGAAGCTTTCTTT. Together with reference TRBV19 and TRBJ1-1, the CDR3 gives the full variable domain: DGGITQSPKYLFRKEGQNVTLSCEQNLNHDAMYWYRQDPGQGLRLIYYSQIVNDFQKGDIAEGYSVSREKKESFPLTVTSAQKNPTAFYLCASSTGSRGFHTEAFFGQGTRLTVV.

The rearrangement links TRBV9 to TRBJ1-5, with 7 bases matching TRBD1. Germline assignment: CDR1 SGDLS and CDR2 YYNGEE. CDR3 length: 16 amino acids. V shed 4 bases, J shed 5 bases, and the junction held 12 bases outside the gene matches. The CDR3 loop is CASSSSDRLIDQPQHF. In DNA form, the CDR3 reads TGTGCCAGCAGCTCCTCGGACAGGCTAATAGATCAGCCCCAGCATTTT.

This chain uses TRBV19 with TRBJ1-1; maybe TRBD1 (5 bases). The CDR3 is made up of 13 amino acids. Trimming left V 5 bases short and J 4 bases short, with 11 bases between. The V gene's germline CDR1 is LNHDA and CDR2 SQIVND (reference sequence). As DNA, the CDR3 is TGTGCCAGTAGTCCGCAGGGTAGCACTGAAGCTTTCTTT. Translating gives CASSPQGSTEAFF. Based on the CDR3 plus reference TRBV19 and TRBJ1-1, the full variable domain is DGGITQSPKYLFRKEGQNVTLSCEQNLNHDAMYWYRQDPGQGLRLIYYSQIVNDFQKGDIAEGYSVSREKKESFPLTVTSAQKNPTAFYLCASSPQGSTEAFFGQGTRLTVV.

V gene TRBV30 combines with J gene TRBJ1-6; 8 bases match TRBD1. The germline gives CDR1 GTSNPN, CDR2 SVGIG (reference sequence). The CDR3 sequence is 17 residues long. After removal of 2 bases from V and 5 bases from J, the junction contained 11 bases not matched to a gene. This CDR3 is CAWSSTLTGGNNSPLHF. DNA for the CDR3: TGTGCCTGGAGTTCAACTCTTACAGGGGGAAATAATTCACCCCTCCACTTT.

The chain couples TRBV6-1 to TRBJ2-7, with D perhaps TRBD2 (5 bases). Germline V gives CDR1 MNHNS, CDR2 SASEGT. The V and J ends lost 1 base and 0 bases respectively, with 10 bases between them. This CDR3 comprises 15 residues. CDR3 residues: CASSEGSVNSYEQYF. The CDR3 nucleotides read TGTGCCAGCAGTGAAGGTAGCGTAAACTCCTACGAGCAGTACTTC.

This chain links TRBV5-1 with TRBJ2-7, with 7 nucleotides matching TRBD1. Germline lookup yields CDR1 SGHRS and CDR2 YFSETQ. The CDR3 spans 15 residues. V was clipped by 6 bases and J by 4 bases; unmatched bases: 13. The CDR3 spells CASNGLEDRVYEQYF. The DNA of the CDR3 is TGCGCCAGCAACGGCCTTGAAGACAGGGTTTACGAGCAGTACTTC.

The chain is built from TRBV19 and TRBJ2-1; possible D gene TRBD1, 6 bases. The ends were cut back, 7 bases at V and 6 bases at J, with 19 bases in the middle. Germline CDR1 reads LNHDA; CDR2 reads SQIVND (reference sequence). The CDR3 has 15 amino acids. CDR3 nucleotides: TGTGCCAGTACAGGGGCCCAAAAAATAACCAATGAGCAGTTCTTC. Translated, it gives CASTGAQKITNEQFF.

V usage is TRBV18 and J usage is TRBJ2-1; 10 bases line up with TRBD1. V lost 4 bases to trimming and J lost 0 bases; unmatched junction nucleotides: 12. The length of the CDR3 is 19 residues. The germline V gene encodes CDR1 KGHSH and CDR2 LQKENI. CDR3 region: CASSRDRDRGQSSYNEQFF. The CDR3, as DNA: TGTGCCAGCTCACGGGACCGGGACAGGGGACAGAGCTCCTACAATGAGCAGTTCTTC.

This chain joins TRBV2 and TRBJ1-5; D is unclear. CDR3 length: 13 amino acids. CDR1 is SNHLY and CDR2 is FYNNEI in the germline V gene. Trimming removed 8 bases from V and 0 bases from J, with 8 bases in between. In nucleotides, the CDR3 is TGTGCCAGCCGCCAGAATAGCAATCAGCCCCAGCATTTT. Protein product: CASRQNSNQPQHF.